The T cell receptor (beta chain) described here comes from a study of ipilimumab plus nivolumab after autologous stem cell transplantation. About the research overall: Typical patient got 5 ipilimumab doses and about eight nivolumab doses (median). The DLBCL cohort had primary refractory and relapsed disease, with 18-month progression-free survival of roughly 86% and 30%.

The germline V gene has CDR1 SGHRS and CDR2 YFSETQ. The CDR3 consists of 15 residues. Trimming at V came to 2 bases and at J to 4 bases, leaving 6 bases not matched to a gene. Ipilimumab, 1 mg/kg, started 14 to 28 days after autologous transplant. Clones were read by immunoSEQ multiplex PCR, and TCRdb kept only the in-frame ones, dropping some. The sample consists of 20,000 to 30,000 clones, 70% to 90% of them appearing once. This chain connects TRBV5-1 to TRBJ2-3; 8 bases agree with TRBD2. The TCR was taken from a male donor with diffuse large B-cell lymphoma. Sequences were derived from PBMCs, sampled in a trial of ipilimumab plus nivolumab as post-transplant consolidation. CDR3 coding DNA: TGCGCCAGCAGCTTAAGGACTAGCTCCCCAGATACGCAGTATTTT. This gives the protein CASSLRTSSPDTQYF.